These 14 T cell receptor beta chains share one sample of origin, sequenced in a study of blood T cell repertoires in COVID-19. Method: immunoSEQ multiplex PCR; TCRdb's copy keeps in-frame clones and lacks some. The sample has roughly 50,000 clones, 90% seen once; the top ten hold 5% to 6.5%. The sequencing sample was made of peripheral blood. All receptors come from a man in his 70s with acute or convalescent COVID-19.

The rearrangement joins TRBV14 to TRBJ2-7; D is possibly TRBD2 (5 bases). Per the germline V gene, CDR1 is SGHDN and CDR2 is FVKESK. CDR3 length: 14 residues. V shed 1 base and J shed 9 bases, with 16 bases lying between them. CDR3: CASSQAGAPRGQYF. CDR3 in DNA: TGTGCCAGCAGCCAAGCCGGCGCCCCCCGGGGGCAGTACTTC. The full variable domain, completed using reference TRBV14 and TRBJ2-7, is EAGVTQFPSHSVIEKGQTVTLRCDPISGHDNLYWYRRVMGKEIKFLLHFVKESKQDESGMPNNRFLAERTGGTYSTLKVQPAELEDSGVYFCASSQAGAPRGQYFGPGTRLTVT.

The chain combines TRBV18 with TRBJ2-1, with 8 bases aligning to TRBD1. The CDR3 contains 15 residues. In germline, CDR1 is KGHSH, CDR2 LQKENI. The junction had 4 bases not matched to a gene; V was cut back by 3 bases and J by 3 bases. CDR3 protein: CASSPGTGVYNEQFF. CDR3 DNA: TGTGCCAGCTCACCGGGGACAGGTGTCTACAATGAGCAGTTCTTC.

The gene calls are TRBV4-3 and TRBJ1-1; weak D call: TRBD1 (5 bases). The V gene lost 4 bases and the J gene lost 6 bases, with 15 bases spanning the gap. Germline CDR1 LGHNA, CDR2 YSLEER. The CDR3 spans 14 residues. This CDR3 reads CASSPKGGVPEAFF. The CDR3 DNA is TGCGCCAGCAGCCCTAAAGGAGGGGTCCCTGAAGCTTTCTTT.

J is TRBJ1-1 and V is TRBV4-2; 7 nucleotides align to TRBD1. CDR1 is LGHNA, CDR2 YNFKEQ, per germline. The CDR3 length is 18 residues. The V segment lost 1 base and the J segment 2 bases; nucleotides outside the gene matches: 13. CDR3 coding DNA: TGTGCCAGCAGCCAAGTACAGGGGTTCACGAGGGCTAACACTGAAGCTTTCTTT. It encodes CASSQVQGFTRANTEAFF.

The rearrangement joins TRBV28 to TRBJ2-7, with unresolved D. With 6 bases removed from V and 2 bases from J, the gap between germline ends came to 2 bases. The CDR3 length is 10 residues. Looked up from germline, CDR1 is MDHEN and CDR2 is SYDVKM. The CDR3 spells CASSTYEQYF. The CDR3 nucleotides read TGTGCCAGCAGCACCTACGAGCAGTACTTC.

The V call is TRBV7-6, the J call TRBJ2-1; 7 nucleotides match TRBD2. The CDR3 runs to 15 residues. Germline CDR1 reads SGHVS; CDR2 reads FNYEAQ. Losses at the gene ends were 5 bases for V and 6 bases for J; bases not matched to a gene: 10. CDR3 amino acids: CASSPRGVKGNEQFF. As DNA, the CDR3 is TGTGCCAGCAGCCCACGGGGGGTCAAGGGCAATGAGCAGTTCTTC.

The chain combines TRBV6-2 or TRBV6-3 with TRBJ1-2, with a possible D match to TRBD1 (6 bases). CDR3 length: 14 amino acids. CDR1 MNHEY and CDR2 SVGEGT come from the germline V gene. V dropped 2 bases and J dropped 5 bases, with 12 bases sitting between them. The CDR3 region is CASSYGPGQYGYTF. CDR3 bases: TGTGCCAGCAGTTACGGACCCGGACAGTATGGCTACACCTTC.

The chain joins TRBV19 to TRBJ2-1, with TRBD1 matching over 8 bases. The germline CDR1 and CDR2 sequences are LNHDA and SQIVND (reference sequence). Losses at the gene ends were 4 bases for V and 5 bases for J; bases not matched to a gene: 1. The CDR3 totals 13 residues. CDR3 DNA: TGTGCCAGTAGTAGGGGACAGGACAATGAGCAGTTCTTC. This gives the protein CASSRGQDNEQFF.

This clone has just a few counts. CDR3 coding DNA: TGTGCCAGCAGCCCTTCCTGGAGCTCCTACGAGCAGTACTTC. Its translation is CASSPSWSSYEQYF. The rearrangement uses TRBV7-3 and TRBJ2-7; D ambiguous. In germline, CDR1 is SGHTA, CDR2 FQGTGA. Trimming left V 5 bases short and J 0 bases short, with 11 bases between. The CDR3 is made up of 14 amino acids.

The J gene is TRBJ2-3, the V gene TRBV4-1; 13 bases agree with TRBD2. V was clipped by 5 bases and J by 5 bases; unmatched bases: 10. This CDR3 is built from 17 residues. Germline V gives CDR1 MGHRA, CDR2 YSYEKL. CDR3 loop: CASSLLAGGFRKDTQYF. In nucleotides, the CDR3 is TGCGCCAGCAGCTTACTAGCGGGGGGGTTTCGGAAAGATACGCAGTATTTT.

This sequence joins TRBV5-1 and TRBJ2-3; TRBD2 matches at 8 bases. CDR1 is SGHRS, CDR2 YFSETQ, per germline. There are 15 residues in the CDR3. The ends lost 7 bases at V and 2 bases at J; junction bases unmatched: 9. This chain's CDR3 is CASGALAENTDTQYF. The DNA for the CDR3 is TGCGCCAGCGGAGCACTAGCGGAGAACACAGATACGCAGTATTTT.

The chain uses TRBV6-5 and TRBJ1-1, with TRBD1 matching over 8 bases. The CDR3 extends over 15 amino acids. The germline gives CDR1 MNHEY, CDR2 SVGAGI. V lost 5 bases and J lost 3; bases outside the gene matches: 8. This CDR3 reads CASSIGQGMYTEAFF. The CDR3 nucleotides read TGTGCCAGCAGTATAGGACAGGGCATGTACACTGAAGCTTTCTTT.

The chain couples TRBV10-3 to TRBJ2-3, with D possibly matching TRBD2 (6 bases). The CDR3 covers 12 residues. Deletions cut 6 bases from V and 6 bases from J, with 10 bases between. Germline assignment: CDR1 ENHRY and CDR2 SYGVKD. The CDR3 is CAISPGEDTQYF. The CDR3 DNA is TGTGCCATCAGCCCGGGGGAGGATACGCAGTATTTT.

The gene calls are TRBV21-1 and TRBJ1-1; the table's D call, TRBD1, has no DNA check behind it. TRBV21-1 is annotated as a pseudogene. The CDR3 spans 17 residues. The DNA for the CDR3 is TGTGCCAGCAGCAAAGCCACGGACAGGGGGCGCAACACTGAAGCTTTCTTT. Translation: CASSKATDRGRNTEAFF.